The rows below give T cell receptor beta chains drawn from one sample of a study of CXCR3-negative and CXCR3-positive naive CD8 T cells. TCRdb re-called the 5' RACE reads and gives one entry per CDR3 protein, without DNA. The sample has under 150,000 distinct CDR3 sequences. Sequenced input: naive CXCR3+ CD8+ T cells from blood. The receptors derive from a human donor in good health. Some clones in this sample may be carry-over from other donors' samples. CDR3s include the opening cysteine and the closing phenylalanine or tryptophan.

CDR3: CASSQGGLAGEEQYF; J: TRBJ2-7; V: TRBV3-1
CDR3: CASSTWTGTNTGELFF; J: TRBJ2-2; V: TRBV6-6
CDR3: CASSLTGTGSTIYF; J: TRBJ1-3; V: TRBV28
CDR3: CAISDAGAAYEQYF; J: TRBJ2-7; V: TRBV10-3
CDR3: CSVVLAVTDTQYF; J: TRBJ2-3; V: TRBV29-1
CDR3: CASSPGQGSTDTQYF; J: TRBJ2-3; V: TRBV5-4
CDR3: CASSLEPSGSAKVQYF; J: TRBJ2-4; V: TRBV5-1
CDR3: CASSILKFGGEQFF; J: TRBJ2-1; V: TRBV19
CDR3: CASSLVAGAMTYEQYF; J: TRBJ2-7; V: TRBV7-9
CDR3: CASSLFQGHGTSGYNEQFF; J: TRBJ2-1; V: TRBV28
CDR3: CASSLEVSYNEQFF; J: TRBJ2-1; V: TRBV27
CDR3: CSASPGTPLYEQYF; J: TRBJ2-7; V: TRBV20-1
CDR3: CASRKGTGRNTGELFF; J: TRBJ2-2; V: TRBV28
CDR3: CASSPQAFTGELFF; J: TRBJ2-2; V: TRBV23-1
CDR3: CSAIAGGNSYEQYF; J: TRBJ2-7; V: TRBV20-1
CDR3: CSVKTSGSYEQYF; J: TRBJ2-7; V: TRBV29-1
CDR3: CASSQDPPGVTYNEQFF; J: TRBJ2-1; V: TRBV3-1
CDR3: CASSLSGENTGELFF; J: TRBJ2-2; V: TRBV7-9
CDR3: CSVRAEKDTGELFF; J: TRBJ2-2; V: TRBV29-1
CDR3: CASSLVGVGQPQHF; J: TRBJ1-5; V: TRBV7-9
CDR3: CASSPGTGIVGYEQYF; J: TRBJ2-7; V: TRBV4-1
CDR3: CASSLDRDRETETQYF; J: TRBJ2-5; V: TRBV14
CDR3: CASSLVGGVEETQYF; J: TRBJ2-5; V: TRBV7-2
CDR3: CRGDRDEAHEQYF; J: TRBJ2-7; V: TRBV20-1
CDR3: CASSLVGYNSPLHF; J: TRBJ1-6; V: TRBV27
CDR3: CASSYSRESSYNEQFF; J: TRBJ2-1; V: TRBV6-2/TRBV6-3
CDR3: CSVESGRTSGVKKTQYF; J: TRBJ2-5; V: TRBV29-1
CDR3: CASSHRTSGRETQYF; J: TRBJ2-5; V: TRBV7-2
CDR3: CASSATGGLGQFF; J: TRBJ2-1; V: TRBV27
CDR3: CASSLIAGAYNEQFF; J: TRBJ2-1; V: TRBV5-6
CDR3: CASSLTRQTDTQYF; J: TRBJ2-3; V: TRBV28
CDR3: CASSLAGYYTF; J: TRBJ1-2; V: TRBV7-9
CDR3: CATSGGQRRGTFTDTQYF; J: TRBJ2-3; V: TRBV24-1
CDR3: CSAREGHSYEQYF; J: TRBJ2-7; V: TRBV20-1
CDR3: CASSSGPLTSGPPHYEQYF; J: TRBJ2-7; V: TRBV2
CDR3: CASSQGAITDTQYF; J: TRBJ2-3; V: TRBV4-3
CDR3: CASSELEGDTQYF; J: TRBJ2-3; V: TRBV25-1
CDR3: CASSDAATGSDEQYF; J: TRBJ2-7; V: TRBV28
CDR3: CSVAGGGKSTDTQYF; J: TRBJ2-3; V: TRBV29-1
CDR3: CASADSQPNEQFF; J: TRBJ2-1; V: TRBV4-1
CDR3: CSSRGDGWVWVF; J: TRBJ1-1; V: TRBV12-3/TRBV12-4